The sequence of this T cell receptor beta chain was determined in a study of blood T cell repertoires in COVID-19. Study information: Samples came from the United States, Italy and Spain, spanning acute and convalescent COVID-19. From T cells, B-cell-depleted T cells, or PBMCs came the material, which was cDNA or gDNA.

In the original workflow: By means of reference gene primer amplification, nucleated cell counts were estimated. Repertoires were generated with immunoSEQ multiplex PCR, while TCRdb's copy carries only in-frame clones and drops some. From that table come the V and J calls and clone size; the DNA was used to work out D and trimming. The table has about 160,000 clones, about 86% seen once. The length of the CDR3 is 15 residues. V shed 2 bases, J shed 6 bases, and the junction held 6 bases outside the gene matches. The germline gives CDR1 SGHTA, CDR2 FQGTGA. The chain couples TRBV7-3 to TRBJ2-2, with 7 bases identical to TRBD2. The receptor was derived from a man between 65 and 79 years old with acute or convalescent COVID-19. Sequenced sample: peripheral blood. The CDR3, as DNA: TGTGCCAGCAGCTTATTGGCGGGAGACTCCGGGGAGCTGTTTTTT. Translated: CASSLLAGDSGELFF.